A selection of T cell receptor beta chains follows, all from one sample in a study of blood T cell repertoires in COVID-19. Assay: immunoSEQ multiplex PCR; the TCRdb copy retains only in-frame clones and omits some. The data hold approximately 260,000 clones, with about 80% observed a single time. The specimen was peripheral blood. These receptors were taken from a woman older than 75 with acute or convalescent COVID-19. Both conserved end residues are part of each CDR3. Each record gives: D gene, J gene, clone size, V gene, CDR3 protein, CDR3 DNA. A D gene is named only where the DNA matches it firmly. Where a row states a size, it is once, few, many or the class of an expanded clone; other rows omit it.

>.|TRBJ1-5|few|TRBV27
CASSLRREQPQHF
TGTGCCAGCAGTTTGCGCAGGGAACAGCCCCAGCATTTT
>TRBD2|TRBJ2-5|.|TRBV24-1
CATSDPPGAGGKETQYF
TGTGCCACCAGTGATCCCCCGGGGGCGGGGGGGAAAGAGACCCAGTACTTC
>TRBD1|TRBJ2-4|.|TRBV11-2
CASSLVPGQGTNIQYF
TGTGCCAGCAGCTTAGTCCCGGGACAGGGTACAAACATTCAGTACTTC
>.|TRBJ2-3|.|TRBV24-1
CATSDFKVAADTQYF
TGTGCCACCAGTGATTTTAAGGTAGCGGCAGATACGCAGTATTTT
>.|TRBJ2-2|once|TRBV7-9
CASSTLESGELFF
TGTGCCAGCAGCACCTTAGAGAGCGGGGAGCTGTTTTTT
>TRBD2|TRBJ2-1|.|TRBV6-5
CASSYWDGTMNEQFF
TGTGCCAGCAGTTACTGGGACGGGACTATGAATGAGCAGTTCTTC
>TRBD1|TRBJ2-3|.|TRBV7-9
CASSRDRESTDTQYF
TGTGCCAGCAGCCGGGACAGGGAAAGCACAGATACGCAGTATTTT
>TRBD1|TRBJ1-2|.|TRBV19
CASSIDPNRGQMTGYTF
TGTGCCAGTAGTATAGACCCTAACAGGGGGCAGATGACTGGCTACACCTTC
>.|TRBJ1-3|.|TRBV28
CASISSGNTIYF
TGTGCCAGCATTAGCTCTGGAAACACCATATATTTT
>TRBD1|TRBJ2-1|.|TRBV15
CATSRDFRDRFSNEQFF
TGTGCCACCAGCAGAGATTTCCGGGACAGGTTTTCCAATGAGCAGTTCTTC
>.|TRBJ2-6|.|TRBV6-6
CASSYSGDSGANVLTF
TGTGCCAGCAGTTACTCCGGTGACTCTGGGGCCAACGTCCTGACTTTC
>TRBD1|TRBJ1-6|few|TRBV28
CASSTTGPGSPLHF
TGTGCCAGCAGTACGACAGGGCCGGGTTCACCCCTCCACTTT
>.|TRBJ2-1|.|TRBV30
CAWMQGRSSYNEQFF
TGTGCCTGGATGCAGGGGCGTAGCTCCTACAATGAGCAGTTCTTC
>.|TRBJ1-2|.|TRBV28
CASHGAFVSDGYTF
TGTGCCTCCCATGGGGCGTTTGTTAGTGATGGCTACACCTTC
>.|TRBJ1-6|.|TRBV5-8
CASSLRAGGRTPLHF
TGTGCCAGCAGCTTGCGGGCGGGGGGCAGGACACCCCTCCACTTT
>TRBD1|TRBJ2-7|.|TRBV5-1
CASSPDRAHQYF
TGCGCCAGCAGCCCCGACAGGGCCCACCAATACTTC
>TRBD1|TRBJ1-1|.|TRBV7-9
CASSLANQGALNTEAFF
TGTGCCAGCAGCTTAGCGAATCAGGGGGCACTGAACACTGAAGCTTTCTTT
>.|TRBJ2-7|.|TRBV7-9
CASSVLLQGSEEQYF
TGTGCCAGCAGCGTGCTCCTACAGGGATCCGAAGAGCAGTACTTC
>TRBD2|TRBJ2-2|.|TRBV12-5
CASGLPTPGGVGELFF
TGTGCTAGTGGTTTGCCCACGCCGGGAGGAGTCGGGGAGCTGTTTTTT
>TRBD2|TRBJ2-5|.|TRBV6-5
CASSPGGGTQYF
TGTGCCAGCAGCCCCGGGGGGGGGACTCAGTACTTC
>.|TRBJ2-2|.|TRBV2
CASTRTANTGELFF
TGTGCCAGCACCAGGACAGCGAACACCGGGGAGCTGTTTTTT
>.|TRBJ1-3|.|TRBV28
CASSQDTSSGNTIYF
TGTGCCAGCAGTCAAGACACGAGCTCTGGAAACACCATATATTTT
>TRBD1|TRBJ1-5|.|TRBV2
CASRVHTLGQGNQPQHF
TGTGCCAGCAGAGTCCACACCCTCGGACAGGGGAATCAGCCCCAGCATTTT
>.|TRBJ1-1|.|TRBV7-2
CASSGGGTLNTEAFF
TGTGCCAGCAGCGGGGGGGGGACATTGAACACTGAAGCTTTCTTT
>TRBD1|TRBJ2-5|.|TRBV10-1
CASKERQGALPLQETQYF
TGCGCCAGCAAGGAGCGACAGGGGGCGCTTCCCTTACAAGAGACCCAGTACTTC
>.|TRBJ1-2|few|TRBV10-3
CAISERGLVYGYTF
TGTGCCATCAGCGAGAGGGGCCTCGTCTATGGCTACACCTTC
>TRBD1|TRBJ2-2|once|TRBV3-1/TRBV3-2
CASSPRTGFWSGELFF
TGTGCCAGCAGCCCACGGACAGGGTTTTGGTCCGGGGAGCTGTTTTTT
>.|TRBJ1-2|.|TRBV3-1/TRBV3-2
CASSQVSYGYTF
TGTGCCAGCAGCCAAGTTAGCTATGGCTACACCTTC
>.|TRBJ2-1|.|TRBV6-1
CASSELYLVPDEQFF
TGTGCCAGCAGTGAATTATACCTTGTTCCGGATGAGCAGTTCTTC
>.|TRBJ1-1|.|TRBV27
CASSHNRAMNTEAFF
TGTGCCAGCAGTCATAACAGGGCAATGAACACTGAAGCTTTCTTT
>TRBD1|TRBJ1-5|few|TRBV24-1
CASQQGSNQPQHF
TGTGCCTCACAACAGGGGAGCAATCAGCCCCAGCATTTT
>.|TRBJ1-5|.|TRBV19
CASSISRDSNQPQHF
TGTGCCAGTAGTATCTCTCGGGATAGCAATCAGCCCCAGCATTTT